The T cell receptor beta chain described here comes from a study of response to subunit inactivated influenza vaccine (dated by TCRdb to 2017 to 2018). Turning to the overall study: Deep quantitative T cell receptor repertoire profiling was used in the study to track responses to a trivalent subunit inactivated influenza vaccine.

Worth noting for this clonotype: Its target antigen remains unknown. No quality values exist for individual bases; no much larger clone is one base distant.

The library came from RT-PCR. Sequencing was carried out with an Illumina HiSeq 2500. In TCRdb, the public reads were trimmed at Q25 with fastp and aligned with MiXCR, with productive beta chains retained. Rows are combined by CDR3 protein, so each entry shows the most common genes and DNA. For this sample there are 800,000 to 1,000,000 distinct CDR3 sequences; over 20% appear just once. About 9.4% of the sample comes from the top ten. The CDR3 goes from the cysteine to the phenylalanine over 15 residues. CDR3 DNA only is kept here, 45 bases in frame from base 1. The germline V gene yields SGDLS for CDR1 and YYNGEE for CDR2. V gives up 4 bases and J gives up 3 bases, and the segment between their germline ends measures 13 bases. General conclusions and limits of the study: According to the authors, only a limited number of new T cells may be recruited by each seasonal influenza vaccination.

The sequencing used PBMCs from blood, collected 4 to 6 days after vaccination. This clonotype originated in a man in his fifties who received an inactivated influenza vaccine. Donor details come from another sample of the same person, matched by shared clones. Recombination linked TRBV9 to TRBJ2-2, with no confident D gene call. The base sequence is TGTGCCAGCAGCCCAGATCCGGGTGACACCGGGGAGCTGTTTTTT. This codes for CASSPDPGDTGELFF.